This T cell receptor beta chain was captured by sequencing in a study of blood T cell repertoires in COVID-19. V was trimmed by 1 base and J by 2 bases, leaving 3 bases between them. The CDR3 extends over 12 amino acids. Germline CDR1 SNHLY, CDR2 FYNNEI. As processed by the authors: Amplification with reference gene primers provided the estimates of nucleated cell counts. The protocol was immunoSEQ multiplex PCR, while the TCRdb copy is restricted to in-frame clones and leaves out a portion. V and J calls and clone size are those listed in that table; D and trimming were worked out from the DNA. The sample shows some 160,000 clones, 85% of them seen only once.

This rearrangement joins TRBV2 to TRBJ2-7, with D uncertain. The receptor comes from a middle-aged woman who had recovered from COVID-19. Material for sequencing was PBMCs or T cells enriched from blood (not recorded which). In DNA form, the CDR3 reads TGTGCCAGCAGTGAAGTAACCTACGAGCAGTACTTC. It codes for CASSEVTYEQYF.